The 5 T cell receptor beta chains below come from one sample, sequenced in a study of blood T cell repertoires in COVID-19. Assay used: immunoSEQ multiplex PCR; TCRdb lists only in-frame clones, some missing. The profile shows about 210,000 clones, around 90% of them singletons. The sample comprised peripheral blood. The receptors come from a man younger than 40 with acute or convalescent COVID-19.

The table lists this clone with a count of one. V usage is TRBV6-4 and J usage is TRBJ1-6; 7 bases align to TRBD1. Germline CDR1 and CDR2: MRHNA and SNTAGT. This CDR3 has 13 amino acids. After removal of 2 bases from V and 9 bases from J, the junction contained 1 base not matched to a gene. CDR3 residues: CASSDDRASPLHF. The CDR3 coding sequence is TGTGCCAGCAGTGACGACAGGGCTTCACCCCTCCACTTT.

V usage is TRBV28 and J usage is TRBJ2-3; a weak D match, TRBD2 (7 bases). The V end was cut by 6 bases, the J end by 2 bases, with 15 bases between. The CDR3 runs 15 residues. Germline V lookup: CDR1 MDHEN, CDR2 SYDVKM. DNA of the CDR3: TGTGCCAGCAGCCGTGGGGGGGCCGCCACAGATACGCAGTATTTT. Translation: CASSRGGAATDTQYF.

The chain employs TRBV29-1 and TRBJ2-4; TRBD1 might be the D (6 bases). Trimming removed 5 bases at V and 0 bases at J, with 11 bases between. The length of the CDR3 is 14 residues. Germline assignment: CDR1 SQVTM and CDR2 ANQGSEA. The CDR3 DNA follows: TGCAGCGTTACGAGGGGGTTAGCCAAAAACATTCAGTACTTC. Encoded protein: CSVTRGLAKNIQYF.

Written as DNA, the CDR3 is TGTGCCAGCAGAGCGGGCCATAGCACAGATACGCAGTATTTT. Residues: CASRAGHSTDTQYF. The V and J genes are TRBV11-2 and TRBJ2-3; TRBD2 might be the D (6 bases). The CDR3 has 14 residues. Germline V gives CDR1 SGHAT, CDR2 FQNNGV. The germline V and J ends were trimmed by 6 bases and 0 bases, with 10 bases remaining between them.

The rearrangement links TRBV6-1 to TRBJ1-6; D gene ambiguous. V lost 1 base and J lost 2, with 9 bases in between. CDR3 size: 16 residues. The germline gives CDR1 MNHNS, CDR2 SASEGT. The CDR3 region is CASSEGYIPYNSPLHF. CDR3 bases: TGTGCCAGCAGTGAAGGATACATCCCCTATAATTCACCCCTCCACTTT.